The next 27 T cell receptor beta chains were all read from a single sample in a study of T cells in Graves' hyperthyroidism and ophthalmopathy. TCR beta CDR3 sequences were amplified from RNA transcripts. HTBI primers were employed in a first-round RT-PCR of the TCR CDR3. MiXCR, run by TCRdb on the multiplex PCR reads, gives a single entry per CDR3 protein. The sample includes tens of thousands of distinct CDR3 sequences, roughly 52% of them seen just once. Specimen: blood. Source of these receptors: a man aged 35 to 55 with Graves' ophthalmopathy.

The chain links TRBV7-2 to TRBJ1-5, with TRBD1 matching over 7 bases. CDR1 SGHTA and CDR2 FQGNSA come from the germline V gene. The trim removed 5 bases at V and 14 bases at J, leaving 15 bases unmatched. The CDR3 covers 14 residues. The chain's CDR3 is CASSQQGVGSYEHF. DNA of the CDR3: TGTGCCAGCAGCCAGCAGGGGGTTGGTTCCTACGAGCATTTT.

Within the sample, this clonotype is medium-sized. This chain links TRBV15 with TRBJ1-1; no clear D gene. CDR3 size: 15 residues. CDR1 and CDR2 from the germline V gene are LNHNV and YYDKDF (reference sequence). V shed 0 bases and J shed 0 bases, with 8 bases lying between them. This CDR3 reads CATSRDYRLNTEAFF. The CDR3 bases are TGTGCCACCAGCAGAGATTACAGACTGAACACTGAAGCTTTCTTT.

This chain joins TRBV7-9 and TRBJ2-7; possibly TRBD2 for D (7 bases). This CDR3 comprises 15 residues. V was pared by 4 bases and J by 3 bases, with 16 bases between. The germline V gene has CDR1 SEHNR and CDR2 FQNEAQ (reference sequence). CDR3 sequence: CASSWSGGARYEQYF. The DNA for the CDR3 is TGTGCCAGCAGCTGGAGTGGGGGGGCGCGCTACGAGCAGTACTTC.

The CDR3 loop is CSAIGEGLDRDLRKLFF. CDR3 nucleotide sequence: TGCAGTGCTATAGGTGAGGGATTGGACAGGGATCTCAGGAAACTGTTTTTT. The chain is built from TRBV20-1 and TRBJ1-4, with 8 bases fitting TRBD1. Unmatched junction bases numbered 21, after V lost 4 bases and J lost 11 bases. From germline, CDR1 is DFQATT and CDR2 SNEGSKA (reference sequence). The CDR3 sequence is 17 residues long.

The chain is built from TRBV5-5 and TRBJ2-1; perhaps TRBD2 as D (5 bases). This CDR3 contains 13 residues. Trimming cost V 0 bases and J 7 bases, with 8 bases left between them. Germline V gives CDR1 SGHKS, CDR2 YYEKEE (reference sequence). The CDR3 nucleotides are TGTGCCAGCAGCTTGGGGACGGGGAATGAGCAGTTCTTC. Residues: CASSLGTGNEQFF.

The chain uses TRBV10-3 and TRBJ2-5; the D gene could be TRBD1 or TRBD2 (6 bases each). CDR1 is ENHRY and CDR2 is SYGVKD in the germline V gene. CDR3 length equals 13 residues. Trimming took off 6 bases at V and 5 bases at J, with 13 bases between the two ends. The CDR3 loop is CAIREKGGETQYF. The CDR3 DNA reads TGTGCCATCAGGGAGAAGGGGGGCGAGACCCAGTACTTC.

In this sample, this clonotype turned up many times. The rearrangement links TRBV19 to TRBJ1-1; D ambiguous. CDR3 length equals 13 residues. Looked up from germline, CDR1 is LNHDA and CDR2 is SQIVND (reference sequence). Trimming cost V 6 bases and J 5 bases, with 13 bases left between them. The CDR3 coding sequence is TGTGCCAGTAGCATGAGGGATCGGACTGAAGCTTTCTTT. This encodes CASSMRDRTEAFF.

The CDR3 is CASGGQGDTQYF. The DNA of the CDR3 is TGCGCCAGCGGGGGACAGGGGGATACGCAGTATTTT. This sequence joins TRBV10-2 and TRBJ2-3, with 10 positions matching TRBD1. V lost 8 bases, J lost 6 bases, and 2 bases stayed unmatched. Germline V gives CDR1 WSHSY, CDR2 SAAADI. This CDR3 is 12 amino acids long.

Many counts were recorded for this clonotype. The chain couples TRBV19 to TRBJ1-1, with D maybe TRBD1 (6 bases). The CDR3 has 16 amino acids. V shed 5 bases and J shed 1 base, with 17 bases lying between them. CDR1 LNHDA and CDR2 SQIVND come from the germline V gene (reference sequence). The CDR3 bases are TGTGCCAGTAGTCCCCCTCGGGGGCGGGAGAACACTGAAGCTTTCTTT. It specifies CASSPPRGRENTEAFF.

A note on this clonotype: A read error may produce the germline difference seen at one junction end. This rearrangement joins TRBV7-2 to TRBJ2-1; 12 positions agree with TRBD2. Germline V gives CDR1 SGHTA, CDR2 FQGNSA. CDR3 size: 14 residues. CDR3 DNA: TGTGCCAGCAGCCTAGCGGGAGGGCCGGAACCGCAGTTCTTC. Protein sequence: CASSLAGGPEPQFF.

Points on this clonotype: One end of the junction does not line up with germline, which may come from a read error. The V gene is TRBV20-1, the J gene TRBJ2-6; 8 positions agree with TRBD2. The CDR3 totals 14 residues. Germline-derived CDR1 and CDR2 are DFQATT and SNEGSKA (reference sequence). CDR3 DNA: TGCAGTGCCCCGAGGGGAGCGGGGGCCAACGGCCTGACTTTC. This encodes CSAPRGAGANGLTF.

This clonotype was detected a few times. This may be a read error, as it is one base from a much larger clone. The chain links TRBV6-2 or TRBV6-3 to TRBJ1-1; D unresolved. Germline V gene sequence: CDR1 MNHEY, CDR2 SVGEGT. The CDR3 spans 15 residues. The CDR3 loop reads CASSYSTEGNTEASF. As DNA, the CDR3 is TGTGCCAGCAGTTACTCGACGGAGGGAAACACTGAAGCTTCCTTT.

CDR3 sequence (DNA): TGCAGTGCTAGTGGGACTAGCGGGGGGACCCAGTACTTC. Protein: CSASGTSGGTQYF. The chain employs TRBV20-1 and TRBJ2-5; 14 nucleotides align to TRBD2. CDR3 length equals 13 residues. Germline CDR1 is DFQATT and CDR2 is SNEGSKA (reference sequence). V shed 3 bases, J shed 7 bases, and the junction held 1 base outside the gene matches.

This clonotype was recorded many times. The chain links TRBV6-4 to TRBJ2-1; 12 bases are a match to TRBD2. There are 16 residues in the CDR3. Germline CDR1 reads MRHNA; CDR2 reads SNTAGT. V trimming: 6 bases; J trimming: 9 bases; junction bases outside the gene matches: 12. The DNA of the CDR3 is TGTGCCAGCAGCGGACCGACTAGCGGGGGTAGGGCTGAGCAGTTCTTC. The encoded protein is CASSGPTSGGRAEQFF.

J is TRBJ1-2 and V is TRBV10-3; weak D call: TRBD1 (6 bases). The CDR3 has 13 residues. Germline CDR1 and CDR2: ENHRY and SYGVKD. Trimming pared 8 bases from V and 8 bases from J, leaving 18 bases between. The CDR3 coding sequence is TGTGCCATCCGCGGCGTGGGGGCGCGGGGCTACACCTTC. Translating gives CAIRGVGARGYTF.

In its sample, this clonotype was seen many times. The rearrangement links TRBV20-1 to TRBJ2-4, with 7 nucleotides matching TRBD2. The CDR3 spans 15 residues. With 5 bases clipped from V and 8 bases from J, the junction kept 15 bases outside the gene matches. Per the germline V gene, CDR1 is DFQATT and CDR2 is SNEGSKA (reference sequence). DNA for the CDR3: TGCAGTGCTCAGAAGTGGGAGGGCCGGGGCTACATTCAGTACTTC. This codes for CSAQKWEGRGYIQYF.

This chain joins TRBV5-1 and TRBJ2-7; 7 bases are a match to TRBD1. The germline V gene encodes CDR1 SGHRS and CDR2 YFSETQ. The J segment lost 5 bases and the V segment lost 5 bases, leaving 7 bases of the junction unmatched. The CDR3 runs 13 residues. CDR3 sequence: CASSTQGWDEQYF. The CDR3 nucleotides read TGCGCCAGCAGTACACAGGGGTGGGACGAGCAGTACTTC.

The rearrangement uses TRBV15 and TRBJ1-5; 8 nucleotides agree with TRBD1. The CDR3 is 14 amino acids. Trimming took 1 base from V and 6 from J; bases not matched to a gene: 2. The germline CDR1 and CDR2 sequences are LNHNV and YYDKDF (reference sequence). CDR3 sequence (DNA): TGTGCCACCAGCAGAGCAGGGGGCGCTCAGCCCCAGCATTTT. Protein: CATSRAGGAQPQHF. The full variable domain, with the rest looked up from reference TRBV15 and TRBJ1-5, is DAMVIQNPRYQVTQFGKPVTLSCSQTLNHNVMYWYQQKSSQAPKLLFHYYDKDFNNEADTPDNFQSRRPNTSFCFLDIRSPGLGDTAMYLCATSRAGGAQPQHFGDGTRLSIL.

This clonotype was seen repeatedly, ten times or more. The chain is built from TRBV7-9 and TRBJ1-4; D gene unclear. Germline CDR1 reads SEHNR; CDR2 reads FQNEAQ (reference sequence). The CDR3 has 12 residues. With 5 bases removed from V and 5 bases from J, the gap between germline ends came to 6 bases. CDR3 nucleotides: TGTGCCAGCAGCCCAGCCAATGAAAAACTGTTTTTT. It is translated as CASSPANEKLFF.

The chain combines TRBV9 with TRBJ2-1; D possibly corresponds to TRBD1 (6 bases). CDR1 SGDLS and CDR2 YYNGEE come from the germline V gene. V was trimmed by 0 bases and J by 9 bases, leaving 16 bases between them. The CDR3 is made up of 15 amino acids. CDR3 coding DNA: TGTGCCAGCAGCGTAGCCCAGGGGTTGAACACTGAGCAGTTCTTC. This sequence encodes CASSVAQGLNTEQFF.

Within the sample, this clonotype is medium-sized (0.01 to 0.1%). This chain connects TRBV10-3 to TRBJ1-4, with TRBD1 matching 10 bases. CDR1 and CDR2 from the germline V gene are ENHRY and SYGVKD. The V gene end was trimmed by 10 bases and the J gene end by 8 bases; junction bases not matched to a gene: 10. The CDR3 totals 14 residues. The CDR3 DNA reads TGTGCCACCCTCGACAGGGGGCAAAGCGAAAAACTGTTTTTT. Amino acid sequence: CATLDRGQSEKLFF.

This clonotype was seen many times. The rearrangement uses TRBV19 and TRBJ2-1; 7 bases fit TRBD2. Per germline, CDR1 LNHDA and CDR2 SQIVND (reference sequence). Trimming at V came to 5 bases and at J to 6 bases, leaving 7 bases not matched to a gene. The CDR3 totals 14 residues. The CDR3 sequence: CASSEGGPLNEQFF. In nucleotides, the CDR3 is TGTGCCAGTAGTGAGGGAGGGCCACTCAATGAGCAGTTCTTC.

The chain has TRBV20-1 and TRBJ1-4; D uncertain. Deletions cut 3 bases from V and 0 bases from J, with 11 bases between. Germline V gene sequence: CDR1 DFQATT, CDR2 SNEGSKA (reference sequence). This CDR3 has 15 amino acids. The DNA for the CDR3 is TGCAGTGCTAGCGAGGAAACAGCAACTAATGAAAAACTGTTTTTT. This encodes CSASEETATNEKLFF.

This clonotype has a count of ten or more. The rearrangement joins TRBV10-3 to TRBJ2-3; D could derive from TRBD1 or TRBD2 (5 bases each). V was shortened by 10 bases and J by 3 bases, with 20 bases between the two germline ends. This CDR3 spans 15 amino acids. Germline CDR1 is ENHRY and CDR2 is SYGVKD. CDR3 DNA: TGTGCCACCAGCCCTACAGAGGGGCAAACAGATACGCAGTATTTT. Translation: CATSPTEGQTDTQYF.

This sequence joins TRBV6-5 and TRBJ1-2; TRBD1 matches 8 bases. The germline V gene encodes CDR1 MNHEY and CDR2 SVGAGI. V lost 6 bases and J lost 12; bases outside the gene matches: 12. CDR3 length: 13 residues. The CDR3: CASSGQGAPGNTF. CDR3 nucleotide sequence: TGTGCCAGCAGCGGTCAGGGGGCGCCTGGAAACACCTTC.

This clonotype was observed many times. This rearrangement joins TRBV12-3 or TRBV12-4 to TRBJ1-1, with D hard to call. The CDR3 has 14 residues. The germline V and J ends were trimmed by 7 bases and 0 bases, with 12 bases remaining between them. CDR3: CASILRSMNTEAFF. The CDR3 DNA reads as TGTGCCAGCATTCTTAGAAGTATGAACACTGAAGCTTTCTTT.

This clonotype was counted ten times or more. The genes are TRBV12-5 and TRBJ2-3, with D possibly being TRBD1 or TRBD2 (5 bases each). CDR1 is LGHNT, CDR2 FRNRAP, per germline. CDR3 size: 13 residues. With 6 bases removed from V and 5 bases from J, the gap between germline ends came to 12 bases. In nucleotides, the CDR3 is TGTGCTAGTGGCGCCTCTGGGGGAGATACGCAGTATTTT. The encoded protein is CASGASGGDTQYF.